What follows are 23 T cell receptor beta chains derived from one specimen sequenced in a study of T-cell memory formation after mild COVID-19 (dated by TCRdb to about 2021). Library preparation employed 5' RACE. The instrument given in TCRdb is Illumina NovaSeq 6000. In-frame beta chains were kept once TCRdb had trimmed the public reads at Q25 with fastp and called clones with MiXCR. Each entry is one CDR3 protein sequence, shown with its most common DNA and genes. This sample lists approximately 51,000 distinct CDR3 sequences; roughly a tenth were detected once. Of the sample, roughly 10% is held by the ten largest clones. The sample was PBMCs or a T cell subset sorted from them (not recorded which). These receptors were obtained from an adult woman who had mild COVID-19 (a few samples of this study predate the infection). The sample titles of this study are shuffled in the database, so cell type and time point are left out; the donor was told from shared clones.

The chain uses TRBV27 and TRBJ1-2; tentatively, D is TRBD1 (5 bases). The CDR3 length is 12 residues. In germline, CDR1 is MNHEY, CDR2 SMNVEV (reference sequence). Trimming took off 6 bases at V and 1 base at J, with 6 bases between the two ends. CDR3 sequence (DNA): TGTGCCAGCAGGGGGGATAACTATGGCTACACCTTC. Encoded protein: CASRGDNYGYTF.

This clonotype was counted at least ten times. This chain uses TRBV24-1 with TRBJ2-1, with 7 positions matching TRBD2. With 8 bases clipped from V and 5 bases from J, the junction kept 26 bases outside the gene matches. Germline V gene data show CDR1 as KGHDR and CDR2 as SFDVKD. The CDR3 consists of 20 residues. CDR3 sequence reads: CATTASGGTSPQGTNNEQFF. The CDR3 DNA is TGTGCCACCACCGCCTCGGGGGGTACTAGTCCCCAAGGGACGAACAATGAGCAGTTCTTC.

The table lists this clonotype with many counts. V and J are TRBV12-3 or TRBV12-4 and TRBJ2-2, with D hard to call. The CDR3 has 12 amino acids. V lost 8 bases and J 4 bases, leaving 8 bases between the germline ends. The CDR3 reads CASREPTGELFF. The CDR3 DNA reads TGTGCCAGCCGCGAACCCACCGGGGAGCTGTTTTTT.

This clonotype is medium-sized. The chain uses TRBV4-1 and TRBJ1-3; D remains ambiguous. CDR3 length: 19 amino acids. Trimming took 3 bases from V and 0 from J, leaving 21 bases between them. Germline CDR1 reads MGHRA; CDR2 reads YSYEKL. The CDR3 nucleotides read TGCGCCAGCAGCCAGGATCTCAGTTTGGGCCCGGACTCTGGAAACACCATATATTTT. Protein: CASSQDLSLGPDSGNTIYF.

The chain links TRBV9 to TRBJ2-5; D is perhaps TRBD2 (7 bases). The CDR3 is made up of 16 amino acids. Germline V gene sequence: CDR1 SGDLS, CDR2 YYNGEE. V lost 2 bases to trimming and J lost 0 bases, with 14 bases between them. CDR3 in DNA: TGTGCCAGCAGCGTCGGGGGGCACGTGTACCAAGAGACCCAGTACTTC. It codes for CASSVGGHVYQETQYF.

The rearrangement joins TRBV24-1 to TRBJ2-3, with D uncertain. Germline lookup yields CDR1 KGHDR and CDR2 SFDVKD. The V gene lost 0 bases and the J gene lost 3 bases, with 6 bases spanning the gap. This CDR3 region has 14 residues. The CDR3 protein is CATSDLGSTDTQYF. The CDR3 DNA is TGTGCCACCAGTGATTTGGGGTCGACAGATACGCAGTATTTT.

There are many counts of this clonotype. This rearrangement joins TRBV6-6 to TRBJ1-2; D gene uncertain. CDR1 is MNHNY and CDR2 is SVGAGI in the germline V gene (reference sequence). The CDR3 runs 14 residues. V lost 7 bases to trimming and J lost 4 bases, with 16 bases between them. The CDR3 region has the DNA TGTGCCAGCATGCGCGAGGCGGCAGTCTATGGCTACACCTTC. Translated: CASMREAAVYGYTF.

The table lists this clonotype with a few counts. A much larger clone sits a single nucleotide away, making a read error possible. The rearrangement links TRBV5-1 to TRBJ2-3, with a possible D match to TRBD1 (6 bases). Germline CDR1 reads SGHRS; CDR2 reads YFSETQ. This CDR3 contains 15 residues. The CDR3 spells CASSSQGPRTDTKYF. The CDR3 DNA reads TGCGCCAGCAGCTCACAAGGCCCTAGGACAGATACGAAGTATTTT.

CDR3 protein: CASSLGPLESEQYF. The CDR3 nucleotides read TGTGCCAGCAGTTTGGGTCCCCTAGAATCCGAGCAGTACTTC. This chain links TRBV12-3 or TRBV12-4 with TRBJ2-7; D remains ambiguous. Trimming left V 3 bases short and J 6 bases short, with 15 bases between. The CDR3 extends over 14 amino acids.

This clonotype occurred many times. The chain combines TRBV15 with TRBJ1-2, with no clear D. Trimming left V 1 base short and J 0 bases short, with 18 bases between. Germline CDR1 is LNHNV and CDR2 is YYDKDF (reference sequence). The CDR3 is made up of 18 amino acids. The CDR3 here is CATSRVRQSQLTNYGYTF. In DNA form, the CDR3 reads TGTGCCACCAGCAGAGTTCGGCAGTCACAATTAACTAACTATGGCTACACCTTC.

This clonotype was observed at least ten times. The chain joins TRBV5-1 to TRBJ1-2, with 10 bases lining up with TRBD1. Per germline, CDR1 SGHRS and CDR2 YFSETQ. V shed 7 bases and J 3 bases; nucleotides not matched to a gene: 9. CDR3 size: 15 residues. Here the CDR3 DNA reads TGCGCCAGCGGACCGGGGACAGGGGATGACTATGGCTACACCTTC. As protein: CASGPGTGDDYGYTF.

The rearrangement joins TRBV20-1 to TRBJ2-7, with unresolved D. This CDR3 is 13 amino acids long. In germline, CDR1 is DFQATT, CDR2 SNEGSKA (reference sequence). V lost 8 bases and J 2 bases, leaving 16 bases between the germline ends. DNA of the CDR3: TGCAGTCCAACTCGTTCTTATGCCTACGAGCAGTACTTC. As protein: CSPTRSYAYEQYF.

This clonotype was counted ten times or more. The rearrangement joins TRBV7-8 to TRBJ2-5; TRBD2 is a possible D gene (7 bases). V lost 4 bases, J lost 6 bases, and 27 bases lay in between. This CDR3 comprises 18 residues. CDR1 and CDR2 (germline): SGHVS, FQNEAQ. In DNA, the CDR3 is TGTGCCAGCAGCTCGAGAGGGTCGGGGGGCATAGCCGCGAAGACCCAGTACTTC. Translating gives CASSSRGSGGIAAKTQYF.

This rearrangement joins TRBV7-6 to TRBJ1-5; D uncertain. Germline V lookup: CDR1 SGHVS, CDR2 FNYEAQ. The CDR3 contains 15 residues. V gave up 0 bases and J gave up 6 bases, with 12 bases separating them. CDR3 protein: CASSLAGQASQPQHF. The CDR3 DNA reads TGTGCCAGCAGCTTAGCAGGCCAGGCCAGTCAGCCCCAGCATTTT.

Many counts were recorded for this clonotype. In DNA form, the CDR3 reads TGTGCCAGCAGCAACCAAGCGGGAGGGTCTGCGAGTGATGAGCAGTTCTTC. Translated: CASSNQAGGSASDEQFF. The chain couples TRBV4-2 to TRBJ2-1; 10 bases align to TRBD2. CDR3 length: 17 residues. The germline gives CDR1 LGHNA, CDR2 YNFKEQ. J was trimmed by 8 bases and V by 5 bases; bases with no gene match: 15.

In its sample, this clonotype ranks as medium-sized. The chain links TRBV29-1 to TRBJ2-7; no clear D. Trimming removed 2 bases at V and 8 bases at J, with 10 bases between. The germline gives CDR1 SQVTM, CDR2 ANQGSEA. The CDR3 is 11 residues long. The CDR3: CSVERSGKQYF. The DNA of the CDR3 is TGCAGCGTTGAACGGTCAGGCAAGCAGTACTTC.

In this sample, this clonotype turned up a few times. This sequence joins TRBV19 and TRBJ2-3; D call uncertain. Germline CDR1 reads LNHDA; CDR2 reads SQIVND (reference sequence). Trimming shortened V by 3 bases and J by 4 bases, and 5 bases separated the two germline ends. The CDR3 is made up of 12 amino acids. The CDR3 region is CASSIRADTQYF. The CDR3 DNA sequence: TGTGCCAGTAGTATCAGAGCAGATACGCAGTATTTT.

There are many counts of this clonotype. This sequence joins TRBV20-1 and TRBJ2-3; 9 nucleotides align to TRBD2. The CDR3 is 15 residues long. Losses at the gene ends were 6 bases for V and 2 bases for J; bases not matched to a gene: 9. Per germline, CDR1 DFQATT and CDR2 SNEGSKA (reference sequence). DNA for the CDR3: TGCAGTGCAGCGGTAGCGGGGGAACCCACAGATACGCAGTATTTT. As protein: CSAAVAGEPTDTQYF.

The chain employs TRBV9 and TRBJ2-3; TRBD2 is a possible D gene (7 bases). The CDR3 runs to 16 residues. The V end lost 0 bases, the J end lost 0 bases, and 11 bases lay between the germline ends. Per the germline V gene, CDR1 is SGDLS and CDR2 is YYNGEE. CDR3 in amino acids: CASSVVGGRSTDTQYF. CDR3 DNA sequence: TGTGCCAGCAGCGTAGTGGGGGGGCGGAGCACAGATACGCAGTATTTT.

V usage is TRBV7-8 and J usage is TRBJ2-5; D is uncertain. Trimming removed 5 bases from V and 1 base from J, with 5 bases in between. CDR1 is SGHVS, CDR2 FQNEAQ, per germline. CDR3 size: 12 residues. This CDR3 is CASSRRQETQYF. CDR3 coding DNA: TGTGCCAGCAGCCGGCGCCAAGAGACCCAGTACTTC. The whole variable domain, remainder taken from reference TRBV7-8 and TRBJ2-5, is GAGVSQSPRYKVAKRGQDVALRCDPISGHVSLFWYQQALGQGPEFLTYFQNEAQLDKSGLPSDRFFAERPEGSVSTLKIQRTQQEDSAVYLCASSRRQETQYFGPGTRLLVL.

V gene TRBV5-4 combines with J gene TRBJ2-7; D may be TRBD1 (6 bases). The CDR3 loop spans 14 amino acids. The germline V and J ends were trimmed by 0 bases and 2 bases, with 9 bases remaining between them. Germline-derived CDR1 and CDR2 are SGHNT and YYREEE (reference sequence). The CDR3 is CASSLARDTYEQYV. The DNA for the CDR3 is TGTGCCAGCAGCTTGGCCCGGGACACCTACGAGCAGTACGTC.

This clonotype was seen more than once but under ten times. V and J are TRBV5-4 and TRBJ2-1; 8 bases line up with TRBD2. CDR3 length equals 15 residues. Per the germline V gene, CDR1 is SGHNT and CDR2 is YYREEE (reference sequence). Trimming cost V 1 base and J 6 bases; bases outside gene matches: 6. The DNA of the CDR3 is TGTGCCAGCAGCTTGTCCGGGCTAGCGGGCAATGAGCAGTTCTTC. Its translation is CASSLSGLAGNEQFF. The whole variable domain, filled in from reference TRBV5-4 and TRBJ2-1, reads ETGVTQSPTHLIKTRGQQVTLRCSSQSGHNTVSWYQQALGQGPQFIFQYYREEENGRGNFPPRFSGLQFPNYSSELNVNALELDDSALYLCASSLSGLAGNEQFFGPGTRLTVL.

This chain joins TRBV7-9 and TRBJ2-7; D may be TRBD1 (7 bases). Trimming cost V 2 bases and J 2 bases, with 19 bases left between them. CDR3 size: 17 residues. The germline CDR1 and CDR2 sequences are SEHNR and FQNEAQ (reference sequence). This chain's CDR3 is CASSLKEGQMTAYEQYF. The CDR3 DNA follows: TGTGCCAGCAGCTTAAAGGAGGGACAGATGACTGCCTACGAGCAGTACTTC.